This T cell receptor (beta chain) was sequenced during a study of T cells in Graves' hyperthyroidism and ophthalmopathy. Diagnoses were made from clinical symptoms, serum measures (thyroxine and TRAb), thyroid ultrasound and orbital computed tomography. There are a few counts of this clonotype. TCR beta CDR3 regions were amplified from RNA transcripts. A first-round RT-PCR of the TCR CDR3 used the HTBI primer set. TCRdb called the multiplex PCR reads again in MiXCR, with one record for every CDR3 protein. This sample yields some 300,000 distinct CDR3 sequences, of which approximately 15% are seen a single time; 7.9% belongs to the top ten. The source of this sequence is a middle-aged woman with Graves' hyperthyroidism. Sequencing was performed on blood.

DNA for the CDR3: TGTGCCAGTAGTCCCGGGGGGGGAAGAGATGAGCAGTTCTTC. Amino acids: CASSPGGGRDEQFF. V is TRBV19 and J is TRBJ2-1; 8 bases align to TRBD2. Losses at the gene ends were 5 bases for V and 8 bases for J; bases not matched to a gene: 8. The length of the CDR3 is 14 residues. CDR1 LNHDA and CDR2 SQIVND come from the germline V gene (reference sequence).